This T cell receptor (beta chain) came from a study of cytomegalovirus exposure and HLA in healthy donors. As for the study in general: A prior analysis found 100 million to 140 million unique TCR beta sequences from approximately 200 million T cells.

General study points: The classifier reportedly diagnosed cytomegalovirus status with high specificity and sensitivity. With later analysis, a missense DCLRE1C variant became linked to TCR beta V- and J-gene trimming.

Losses at the gene ends were 4 bases for V and 4 bases for J; bases not matched to a gene: 9. The CDR3 extends over 16 amino acids. Germline-derived CDR1 and CDR2 are SGDLS and YYNGEE. In the case of this clone: As yet, its antigen is unknown.

Amplification used 60 Vbeta primers and 13 Jbeta primers. The repertoire was sequenced with immunoSEQ multiplex PCR; TCRdb's copy has only in-frame clones and lacks some. This sample has 160,000 or so clones; around 79% occur once, and the top ten carry roughly 2%. The rearrangement uses TRBV9 and TRBJ2-1, with TRBD2 matching over 9 bases. The TCR comes from a man aged 35-49 years in good health and CMV-seronegative. The sequencing sample was made of PBMCs. The CDR3 loop reads CASSTSGRGLYNEQFF. For the CDR3, the DNA is TGTGCCAGCAGCACTAGCGGGCGGGGCTTATACAATGAGCAGTTCTTC.